This T cell receptor (beta chain) was profiled in a study of CD8 T cells in ankylosing spondylitis. Study-level points and caveats: What appeared characteristic of ankylosing spondylitis blood was a TCR beta motif of eight or nine highly homologous variants.

TCRdb re-called the 5' RACE reads with MiXCR, one entry per CDR3 protein. The sample contains about 450,000 distinct CDR3 sequences, 25% to 30% of which appear only once. The CDR3 is made up of 12 amino acids. The germline V gene encodes CDR1 SQVTM and CDR2 ANQGSEA. The V end was cut by 4 bases, the J end by 7 bases, with 13 bases between. This clonotype appeared a few times. Its antigen is currently unknown. This sequence was found in a male donor with ankylosing spondylitis. The chain links TRBV29-1 to TRBJ1-2; D gene unclear. Sample: blood, either unsorted or a sorted T cell fraction (not recorded which). CDR3 sequence reads: CSVAPPGSGYTF. The CDR3 DNA sequence: TGCAGCGTTGCCCCACCAGGAAGTGGCTACACCTTC.